This TCR beta chain was sequenced during a study of cytomegalovirus exposure and HLA in healthy donors. The wider study: In a later analysis, the roughly 120 validation repertoires were reported to have used the same platform as the roughly 600 first-cohort repertoires. The study's findings and limits: Cytomegalovirus association was listed for approximately 160 TCR beta chains. Most TCRs appeared rarely, but some public TCRs recurred in many donors.

Some clones are missing from TCRdb's copy, which holds only in-frame ones; the method was immunoSEQ multiplex PCR. The repertoire holds about 75,000 clones, around four fifths seen once, with less than 3% in the top ten. The germline V gene encodes CDR1 SGHTA and CDR2 FQGNSA. V gave up 3 bases and J gave up 4 bases, with 15 bases separating them. CDR3 length equals 15 residues. About this clone: Its matching antigen is unknown.

This chain uses TRBV7-2 with TRBJ1-2, with D possibly TRBD1 on 6 matching bases. This sequence originates from a young man in good health and CMV-seronegative. Sequences were obtained from PBMCs. CDR3 protein: CASSFNREATYGYTF. The CDR3 DNA reads TGTGCCAGCAGCTTCAACAGGGAAGCTACCTATGGCTACACCTTC.